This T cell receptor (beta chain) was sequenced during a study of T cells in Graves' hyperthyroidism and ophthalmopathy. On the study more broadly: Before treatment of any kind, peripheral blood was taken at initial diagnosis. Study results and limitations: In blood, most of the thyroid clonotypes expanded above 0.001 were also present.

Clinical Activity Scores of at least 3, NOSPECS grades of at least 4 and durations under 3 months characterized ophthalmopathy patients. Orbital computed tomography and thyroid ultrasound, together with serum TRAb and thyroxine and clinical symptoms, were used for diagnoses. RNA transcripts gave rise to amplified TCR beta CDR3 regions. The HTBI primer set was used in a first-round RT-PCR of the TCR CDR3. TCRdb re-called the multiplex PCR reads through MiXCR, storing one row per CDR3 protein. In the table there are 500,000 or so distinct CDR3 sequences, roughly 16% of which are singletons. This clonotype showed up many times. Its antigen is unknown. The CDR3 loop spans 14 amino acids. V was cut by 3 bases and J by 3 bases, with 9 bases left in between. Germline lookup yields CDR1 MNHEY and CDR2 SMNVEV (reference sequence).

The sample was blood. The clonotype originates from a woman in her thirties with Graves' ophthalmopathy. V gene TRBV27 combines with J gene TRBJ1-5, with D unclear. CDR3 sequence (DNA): TGTGCCAGCAGTTTGGCTAGGCACAATCAGCCCCAGCATTTT. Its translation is CASSLARHNQPQHF.